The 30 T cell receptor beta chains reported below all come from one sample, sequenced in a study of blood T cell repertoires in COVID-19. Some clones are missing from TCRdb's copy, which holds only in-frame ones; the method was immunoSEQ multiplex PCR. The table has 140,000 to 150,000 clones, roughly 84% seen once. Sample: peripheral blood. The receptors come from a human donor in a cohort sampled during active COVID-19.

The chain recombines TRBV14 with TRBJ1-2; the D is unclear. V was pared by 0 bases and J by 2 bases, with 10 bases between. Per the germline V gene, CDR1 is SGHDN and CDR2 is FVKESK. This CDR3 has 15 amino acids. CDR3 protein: CASSQDLAVNYGYTF. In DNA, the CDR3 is TGTGCCAGCAGCCAAGACCTGGCGGTCAACTATGGCTACACCTTC. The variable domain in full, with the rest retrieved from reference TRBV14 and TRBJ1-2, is EAGVTQFPSHSVIEKGQTVTLRCDPISGHDNLYWYRRVMGKEIKFLLHFVKESKQDESGMPNNRFLAERTGGTYSTLKVQPAELEDSGVYFCASSQDLAVNYGYTFGSGTRLTVV.

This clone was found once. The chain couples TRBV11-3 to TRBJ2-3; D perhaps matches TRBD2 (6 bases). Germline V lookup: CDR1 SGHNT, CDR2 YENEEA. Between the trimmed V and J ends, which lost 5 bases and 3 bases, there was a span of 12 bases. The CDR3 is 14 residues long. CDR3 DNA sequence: TGTGCCAGCAGCGGGAGGTTGGGTACAGATACGCAGTATTTT. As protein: CASSGRLGTDTQYF.

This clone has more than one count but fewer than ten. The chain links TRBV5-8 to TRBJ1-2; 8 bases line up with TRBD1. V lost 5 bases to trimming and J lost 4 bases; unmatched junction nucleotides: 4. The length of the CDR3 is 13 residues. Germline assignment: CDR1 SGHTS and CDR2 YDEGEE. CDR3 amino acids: CASRNTGGYGYTF. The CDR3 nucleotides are TGTGCCAGCAGAAATACAGGGGGCTATGGCTACACCTTC.

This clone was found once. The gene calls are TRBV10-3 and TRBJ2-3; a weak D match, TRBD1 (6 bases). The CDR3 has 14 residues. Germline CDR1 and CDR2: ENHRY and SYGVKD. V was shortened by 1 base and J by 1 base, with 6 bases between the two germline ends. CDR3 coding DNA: TGTGCCATCAGTGAGTGGACAGGCACAGATACGCAGTATTTT. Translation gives CAISEWTGTDTQYF.

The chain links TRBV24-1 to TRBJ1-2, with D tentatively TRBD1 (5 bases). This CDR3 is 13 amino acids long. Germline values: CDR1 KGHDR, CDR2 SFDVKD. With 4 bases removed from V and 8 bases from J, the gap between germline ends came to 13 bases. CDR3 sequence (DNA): TGTGCCACCAGTGACCCATTGAGACAGGGCTACACCTTC. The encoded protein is CATSDPLRQGYTF.

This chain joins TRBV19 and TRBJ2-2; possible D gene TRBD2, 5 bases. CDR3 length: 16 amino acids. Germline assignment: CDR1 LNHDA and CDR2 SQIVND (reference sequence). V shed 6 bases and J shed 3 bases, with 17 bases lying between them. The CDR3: CASRPPGSLDTGELFF. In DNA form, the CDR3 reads TGTGCCAGTAGGCCCCCGGGGTCATTGGACACCGGGGAGCTGTTTTTT.

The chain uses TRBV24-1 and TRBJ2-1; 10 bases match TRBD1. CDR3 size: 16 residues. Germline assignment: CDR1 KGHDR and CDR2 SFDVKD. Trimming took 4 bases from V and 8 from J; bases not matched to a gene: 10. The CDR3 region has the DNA TGTGCCACCAGTGAGTCTCCGGGACAGGGGCAGGATGAGCAGTTCTTC. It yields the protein CATSESPGQGQDEQFF.

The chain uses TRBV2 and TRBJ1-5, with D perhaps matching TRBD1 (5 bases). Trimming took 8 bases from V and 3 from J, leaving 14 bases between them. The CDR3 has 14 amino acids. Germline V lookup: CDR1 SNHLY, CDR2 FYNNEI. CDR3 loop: CASGVDSNNQPQHF. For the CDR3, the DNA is TGTGCCAGCGGGGTAGACAGTAACAATCAGCCCCAGCATTTT.

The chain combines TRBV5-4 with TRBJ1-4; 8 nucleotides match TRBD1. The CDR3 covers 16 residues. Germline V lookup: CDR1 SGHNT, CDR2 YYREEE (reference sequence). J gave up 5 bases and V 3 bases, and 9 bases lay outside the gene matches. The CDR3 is CASSSGQEDTNEKLFF. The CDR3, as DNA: TGTGCCAGCAGCTCGGGACAGGAGGATACGAATGAAAAACTGTTTTTT.

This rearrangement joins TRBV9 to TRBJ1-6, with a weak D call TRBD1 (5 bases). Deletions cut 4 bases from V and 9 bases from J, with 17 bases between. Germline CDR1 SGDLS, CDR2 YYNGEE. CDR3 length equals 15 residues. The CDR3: CASSPQGAVASPLHF. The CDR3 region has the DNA TGTGCCAGCAGCCCCCAAGGGGCAGTCGCTTCACCCCTCCACTTT.

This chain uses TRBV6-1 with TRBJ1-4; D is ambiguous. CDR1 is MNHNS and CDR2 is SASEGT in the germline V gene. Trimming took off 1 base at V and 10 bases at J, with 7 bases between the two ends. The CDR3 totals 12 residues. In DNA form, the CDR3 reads TGTGCCAGCAGTGAAGTTTCAGTAAAACTGTTTTTT. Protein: CASSEVSVKLFF.

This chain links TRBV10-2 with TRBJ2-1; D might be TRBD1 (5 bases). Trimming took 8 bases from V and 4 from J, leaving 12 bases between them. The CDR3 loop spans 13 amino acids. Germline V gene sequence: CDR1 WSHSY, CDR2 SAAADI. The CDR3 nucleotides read TGCGCCAGCGGTAGGGGCGGATACAATGAGCAGTTCTTC. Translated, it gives CASGRGGYNEQFF.

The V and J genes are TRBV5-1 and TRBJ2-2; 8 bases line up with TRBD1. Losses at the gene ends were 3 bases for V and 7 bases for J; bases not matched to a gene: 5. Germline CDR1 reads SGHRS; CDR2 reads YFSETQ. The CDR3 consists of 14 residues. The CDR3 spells CASSWTGNIGELFF. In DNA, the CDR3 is TGCGCCAGCAGCTGGACAGGGAATATCGGGGAGCTGTTTTTT.

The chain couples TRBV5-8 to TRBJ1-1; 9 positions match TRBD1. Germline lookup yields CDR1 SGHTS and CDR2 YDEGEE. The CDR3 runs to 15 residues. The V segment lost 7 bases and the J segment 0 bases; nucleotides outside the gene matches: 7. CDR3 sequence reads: CASGSRDRVNTEAFF. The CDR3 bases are TGTGCCAGCGGGTCCCGGGACAGGGTGAACACTGAAGCTTTCTTT.

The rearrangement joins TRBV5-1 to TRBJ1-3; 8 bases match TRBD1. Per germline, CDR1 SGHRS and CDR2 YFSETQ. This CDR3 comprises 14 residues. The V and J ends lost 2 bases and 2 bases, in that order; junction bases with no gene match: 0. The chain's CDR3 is CASSLQGAGNTIYF. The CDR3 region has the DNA TGCGCCAGCAGCTTACAGGGGGCTGGAAACACCATATATTTT.

This CDR3 is CASSEYPRTDRDYGYTF. CDR3 bases: TGTGCCAGCAGTGAATATCCGCGGACAGACCGAGACTATGGCTACACCTTC. The rearrangement links TRBV25-1 to TRBJ1-2; TRBD1 is a possible D gene (6 bases). The CDR3 spans 17 residues. The V gene lost 0 bases and the J gene lost 3 bases, with 17 bases spanning the gap. Germline V lookup: CDR1 MGHDK, CDR2 SYGVNS.

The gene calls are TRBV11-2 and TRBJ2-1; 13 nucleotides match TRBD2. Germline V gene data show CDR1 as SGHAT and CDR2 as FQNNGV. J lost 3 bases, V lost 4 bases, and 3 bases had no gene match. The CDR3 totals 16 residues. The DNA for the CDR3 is TGTGCCAGCAGCTGGACTAGCGGGAGAAACTACAATGAGCAGTTCTTC. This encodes CASSWTSGRNYNEQFF.

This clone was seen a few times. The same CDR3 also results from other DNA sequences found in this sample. The CDR3 DNA sequence: TGTGCCAGCAGCTTGGGGCAGTTCAATCAGCCCCAGCATTTT. Translated: CASSLGQFNQPQHF. The chain uses TRBV7-2 and TRBJ1-5; tentatively, D is TRBD1 (5 bases). Trimming left V 3 bases short and J 3 bases short, with 9 bases between. Germline V gene data show CDR1 as SGHTA and CDR2 as FQGNSA. This CDR3 contains 14 residues. Variable domain in full (rest from reference TRBV7-2 and TRBJ1-5): GAGVSQSPSNKVTEKGKDVELRCDPISGHTALYWYRQSLGQGLEFLIYFQGNSAPDKSGLPSDRFSAERTGGSVSTLTIQRTQQEDSAVYLCASSLGQFNQPQHFGDGTRLSIL.

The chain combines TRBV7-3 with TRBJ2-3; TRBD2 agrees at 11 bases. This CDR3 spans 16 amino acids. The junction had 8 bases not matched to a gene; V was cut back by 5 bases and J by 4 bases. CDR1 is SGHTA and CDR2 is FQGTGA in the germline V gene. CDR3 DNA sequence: TGTGCCAGCAGCCCTAATGTAGCGGGGGGGCCAGATACGCAGTATTTT. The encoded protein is CASSPNVAGGPDTQYF.

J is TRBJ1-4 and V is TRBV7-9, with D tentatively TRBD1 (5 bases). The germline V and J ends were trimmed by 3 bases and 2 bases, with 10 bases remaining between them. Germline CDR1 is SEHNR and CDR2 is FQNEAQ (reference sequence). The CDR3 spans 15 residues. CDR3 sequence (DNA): TGTGCCAGCAGCTTGGGGGGGTTGACTAATGAAAAACTGTTTTTT. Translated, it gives CASSLGGLTNEKLFF. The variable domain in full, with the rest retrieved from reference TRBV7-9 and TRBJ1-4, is DTGVSQNPRHKITKRGQNVTFRCDPISEHNRLYWYRQTLGQGPEFLTYFQNEAQLEKSRLLSDRFSAERPKGSFSTLEIQRTEQGDSAMYLCASSLGGLTNEKLFFGSGTQLSVL.

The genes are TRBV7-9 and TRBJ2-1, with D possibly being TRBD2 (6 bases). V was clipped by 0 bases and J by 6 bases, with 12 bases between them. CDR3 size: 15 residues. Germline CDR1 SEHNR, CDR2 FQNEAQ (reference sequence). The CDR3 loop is CASSLALREGNEQFF. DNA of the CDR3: TGTGCCAGCAGCTTAGCGCTGCGGGAAGGCAATGAGCAGTTCTTC.

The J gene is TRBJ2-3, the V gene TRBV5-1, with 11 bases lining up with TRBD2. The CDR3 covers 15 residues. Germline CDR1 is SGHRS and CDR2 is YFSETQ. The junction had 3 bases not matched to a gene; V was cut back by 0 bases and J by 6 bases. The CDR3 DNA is TGCGCCAGCAGCTTGGAACTAGCGGGGGTTGATACGCAGTATTTT. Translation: CASSLELAGVDTQYF.

In DNA form, the CDR3 reads TGTGCCAGTAGTGCGCAGGCTGATAATTCACCCCTCCACTTT. This translates into CASSAQADNSPLHF. The J gene is TRBJ1-6, the V gene TRBV19; D not certain. V lost 5 bases to trimming and J lost 5 bases, with 10 bases between them. Per the germline V gene, CDR1 is LNHDA and CDR2 is SQIVND (reference sequence). The CDR3 length is 14 residues.

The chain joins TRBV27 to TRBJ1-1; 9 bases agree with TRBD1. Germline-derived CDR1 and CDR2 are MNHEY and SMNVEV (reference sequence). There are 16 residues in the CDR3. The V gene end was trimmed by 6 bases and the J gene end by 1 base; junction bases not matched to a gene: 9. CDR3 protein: CASRLIWDRANTEAFF. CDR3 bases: TGTGCCAGCAGACTCATCTGGGACAGGGCGAACACTGAAGCTTTCTTT.

CDR3 coding DNA: TGTGCCAGCAGTACAGAAACCGGGACTAATGGCTACACCTTC. It yields the protein CASSTETGTNGYTF. The chain has TRBV28 and TRBJ1-2; D possibly corresponds to TRBD1 (5 bases). The germline V gene has CDR1 MDHEN and CDR2 SYDVKM. The ends were cut back, 5 bases at V and 6 bases at J, with 16 bases in the middle. This CDR3 is built from 14 residues.

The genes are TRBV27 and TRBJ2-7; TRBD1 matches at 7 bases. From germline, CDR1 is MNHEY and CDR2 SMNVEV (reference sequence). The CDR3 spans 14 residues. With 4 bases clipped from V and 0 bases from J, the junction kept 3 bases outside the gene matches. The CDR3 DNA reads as TGTGCCAGCAGTTACAGGGGCTTCTCCTACGAGCAGTACGTC. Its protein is CASSYRGFSYEQYV.

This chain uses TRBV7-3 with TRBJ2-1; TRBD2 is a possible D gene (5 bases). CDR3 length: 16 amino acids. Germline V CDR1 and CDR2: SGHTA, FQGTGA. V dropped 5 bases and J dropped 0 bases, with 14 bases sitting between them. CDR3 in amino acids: CASSLTADLSYNEQFF. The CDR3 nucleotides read TGTGCCAGCAGCCTTACAGCGGACCTCTCCTACAATGAGCAGTTCTTC.

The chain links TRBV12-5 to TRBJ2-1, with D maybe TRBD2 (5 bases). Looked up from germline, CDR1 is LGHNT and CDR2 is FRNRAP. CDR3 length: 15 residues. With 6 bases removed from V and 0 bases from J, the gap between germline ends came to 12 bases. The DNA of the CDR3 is TGTGCTAGTGGCGGGATAGTGAGCTCCTACAATGAGCAGTTCTTC. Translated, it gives CASGGIVSSYNEQFF.

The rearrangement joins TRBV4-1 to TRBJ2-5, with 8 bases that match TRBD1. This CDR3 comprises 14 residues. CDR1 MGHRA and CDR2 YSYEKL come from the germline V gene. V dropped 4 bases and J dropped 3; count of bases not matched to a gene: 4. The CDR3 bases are TGCGCCAGCAGCCTCGACAGGGGAGAAGAGACCCAGTACTTC. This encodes CASSLDRGEETQYF.

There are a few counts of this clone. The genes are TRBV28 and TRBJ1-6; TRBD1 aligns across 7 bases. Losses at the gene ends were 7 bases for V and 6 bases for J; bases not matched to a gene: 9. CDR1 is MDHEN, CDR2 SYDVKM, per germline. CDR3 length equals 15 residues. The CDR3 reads CASTEGARGNSPLHF. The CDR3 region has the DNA TGTGCCAGCACGGAGGGGGCGCGGGGTAATTCACCCCTCCACTTT.